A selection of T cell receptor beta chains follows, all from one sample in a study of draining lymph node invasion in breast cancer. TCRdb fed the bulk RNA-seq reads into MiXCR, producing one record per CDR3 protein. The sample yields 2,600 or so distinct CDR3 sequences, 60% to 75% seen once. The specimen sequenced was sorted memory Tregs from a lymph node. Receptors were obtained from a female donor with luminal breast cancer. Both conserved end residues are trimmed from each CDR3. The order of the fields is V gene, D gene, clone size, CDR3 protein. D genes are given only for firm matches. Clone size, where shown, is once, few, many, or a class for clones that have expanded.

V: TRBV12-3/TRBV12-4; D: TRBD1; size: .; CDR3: ASSFGTGAVGYT
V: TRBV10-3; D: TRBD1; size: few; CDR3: AISESGTGDGHEQF
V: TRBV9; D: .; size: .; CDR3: ASSVDGSTDTQY
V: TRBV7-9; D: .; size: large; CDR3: ASSLTIYEQY
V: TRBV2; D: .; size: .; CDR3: ASNVFGSYNEQF
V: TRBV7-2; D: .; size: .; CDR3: ASSLGPPGMGRETQY
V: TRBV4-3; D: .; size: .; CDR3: ASSRIGTYDEQY
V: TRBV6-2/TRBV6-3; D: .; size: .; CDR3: ASSYRDAISPEQY
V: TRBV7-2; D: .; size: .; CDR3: ASSPQGGYGYT
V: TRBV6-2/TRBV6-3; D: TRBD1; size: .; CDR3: ASSRDRAWGQPQH
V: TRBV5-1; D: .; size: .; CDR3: ASSQGRDTQY
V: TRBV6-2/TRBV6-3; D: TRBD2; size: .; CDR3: ASSYPASGGDRETQY
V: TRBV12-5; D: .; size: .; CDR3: ASTHTTVQETQY
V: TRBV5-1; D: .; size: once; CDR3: ASSLETDTQY
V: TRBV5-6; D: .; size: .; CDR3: ASSLSGNEAF
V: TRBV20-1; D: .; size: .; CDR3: SAWTRVGYGYT
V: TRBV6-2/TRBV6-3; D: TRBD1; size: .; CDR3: ARSYRDRGFSEAF
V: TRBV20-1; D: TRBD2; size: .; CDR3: SARDLAGVVTDTQY
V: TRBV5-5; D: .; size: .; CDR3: ASSLAGLNYGYT
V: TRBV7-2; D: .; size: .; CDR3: AAGIQY
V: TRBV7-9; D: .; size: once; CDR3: ASSLGDDTGLNTEAF
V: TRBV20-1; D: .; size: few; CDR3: SASGGRFTDTQY
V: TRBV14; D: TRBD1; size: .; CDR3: ASSQVTGVQETQY
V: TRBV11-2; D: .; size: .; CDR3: ASTSGEGSTEAF
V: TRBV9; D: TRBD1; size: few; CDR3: ASSVGPGTGGNEQY
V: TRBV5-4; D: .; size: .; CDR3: ASSSHMGAEAF
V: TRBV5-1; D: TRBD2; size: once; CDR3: ASSLRIGAGGANEQF
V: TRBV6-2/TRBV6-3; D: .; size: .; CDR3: ASSGSRGQPQH
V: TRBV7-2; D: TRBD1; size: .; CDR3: AHGTGANTGELF
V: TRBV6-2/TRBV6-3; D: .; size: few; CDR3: ASKEAYEQY
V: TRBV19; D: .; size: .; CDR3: ASSIAGAGRGYT
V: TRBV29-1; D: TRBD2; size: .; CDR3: SDRTSASWETQY
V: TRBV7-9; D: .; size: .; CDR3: ASSLGAGYEQY
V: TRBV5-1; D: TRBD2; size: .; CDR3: ASTSGTSGKNEQF
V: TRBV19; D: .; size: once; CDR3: ASSIRRNTGELF
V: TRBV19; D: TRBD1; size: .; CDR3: ASARTGWNQPQH
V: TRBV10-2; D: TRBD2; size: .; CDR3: ASGPGLAGEQF
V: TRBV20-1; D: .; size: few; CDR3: SARGQGGYNEQF
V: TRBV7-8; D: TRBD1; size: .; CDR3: ASRSGTGRNQPQH
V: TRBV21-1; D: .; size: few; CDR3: ASSKVGSLNTEAF
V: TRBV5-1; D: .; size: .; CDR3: ASSSDGNSGNTIY
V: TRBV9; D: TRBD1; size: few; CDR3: ASSAHTGGGSGYT
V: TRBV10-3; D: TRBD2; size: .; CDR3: AISERQAGGDTGELF
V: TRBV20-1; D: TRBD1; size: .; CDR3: SARDRGGRGSGNTIY
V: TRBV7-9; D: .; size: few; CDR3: ASSLGTDYGYT